This T cell receptor beta chain was sequenced for a study of T cells in Graves' hyperthyroidism and ophthalmopathy. The study, taken as a whole, reports: Blood held most thyroid clonotypes expanded above 0.001 frequency. Prediction of ophthalmopathy progression came a median roughly 7.1 months pre-onset.

Regions amplified from RNA transcripts were the TCR beta CDR3 regions. During a first-round RT-PCR of the TCR CDR3, the HTBI primer set was used. Via MiXCR, TCRdb re-called the multiplex PCR reads, giving one row per CDR3 protein. The sample shows about 580,000 distinct CDR3 sequences, approximately 44% of them seen only once. Graves' hyperthyroidism qualified as stable when ophthalmopathy did not progress within 18 months. Clinicians diagnosed patients from clinical symptoms, serum thyroxine and TRAb, thyroid ultrasound and orbital computed tomography. CDR1 and CDR2 (germline): DFQATT, SNEGSKA (reference sequence). The CDR3 sequence is 12 residues long. With 0 bases removed from V and 4 bases from J, the gap between germline ends came to 6 bases. In regard to this clonotype: Its antigen is not identified.

The sequence came from a woman under 30 with Graves' hyperthyroidism. The chain recombines TRBV20-1 with TRBJ1-2; D is ambiguous. The sequencing input was peripheral blood or thyroid tissue (not recorded which). CDR3 region: CSAREPGYGYTF. In DNA form, the CDR3 reads TGCAGTGCTAGAGAACCCGGCTATGGCTACACCTTC.